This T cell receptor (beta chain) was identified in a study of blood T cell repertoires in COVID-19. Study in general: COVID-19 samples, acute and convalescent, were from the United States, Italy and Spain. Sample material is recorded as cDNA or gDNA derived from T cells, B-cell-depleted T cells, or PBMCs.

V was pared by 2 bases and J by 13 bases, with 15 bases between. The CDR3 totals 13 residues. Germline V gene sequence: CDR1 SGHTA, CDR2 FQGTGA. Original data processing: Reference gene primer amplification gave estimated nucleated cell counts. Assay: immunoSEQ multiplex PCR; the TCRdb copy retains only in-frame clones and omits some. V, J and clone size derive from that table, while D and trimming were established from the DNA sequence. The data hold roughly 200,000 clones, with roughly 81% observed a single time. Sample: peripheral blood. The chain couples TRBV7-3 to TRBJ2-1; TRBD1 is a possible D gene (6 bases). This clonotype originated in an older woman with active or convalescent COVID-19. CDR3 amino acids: CASSLPGTPIQFF. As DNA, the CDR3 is TGTGCCAGCAGCTTACCCGGGACACCTATACAGTTCTTC.